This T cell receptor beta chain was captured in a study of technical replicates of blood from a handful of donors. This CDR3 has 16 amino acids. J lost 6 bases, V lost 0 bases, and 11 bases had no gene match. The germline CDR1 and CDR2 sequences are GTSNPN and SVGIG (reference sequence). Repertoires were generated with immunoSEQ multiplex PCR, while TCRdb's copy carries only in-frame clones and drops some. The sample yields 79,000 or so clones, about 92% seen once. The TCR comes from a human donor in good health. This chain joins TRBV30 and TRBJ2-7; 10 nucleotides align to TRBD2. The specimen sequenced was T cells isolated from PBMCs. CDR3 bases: TGTGCCTGGAGTGTACGGCTAAGCGGGAGGGCAGGCGAGCAGTACTTC. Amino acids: CAWSVRLSGRAGEQYF.